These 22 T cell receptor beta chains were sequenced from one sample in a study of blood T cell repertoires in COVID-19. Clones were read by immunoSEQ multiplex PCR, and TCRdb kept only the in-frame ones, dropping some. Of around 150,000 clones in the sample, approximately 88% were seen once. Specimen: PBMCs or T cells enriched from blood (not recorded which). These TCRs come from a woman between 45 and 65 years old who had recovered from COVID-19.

The CDR3 bases are TGTGCCAGCTCACCAGGACAGGGCGCCTACGTGTTTTTT. The encoded protein is CASSPGQGAYVFF. The chain recombines TRBV18 with TRBJ1-4; 8 nucleotides line up with TRBD1. The CDR3 contains 13 residues. Germline lookup yields CDR1 KGHSH and CDR2 LQKENI. Losses at the gene ends were 2 bases for V and 15 bases for J; bases not matched to a gene: 8.

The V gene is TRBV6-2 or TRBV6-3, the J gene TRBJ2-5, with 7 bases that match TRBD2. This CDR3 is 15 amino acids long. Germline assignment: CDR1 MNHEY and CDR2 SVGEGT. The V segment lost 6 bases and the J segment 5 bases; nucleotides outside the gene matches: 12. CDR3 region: CASSLRGSLPETQYF. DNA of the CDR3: TGTGCCAGCAGCCTGCGGGGGAGCCTGCCTGAGACCCAGTACTTC.

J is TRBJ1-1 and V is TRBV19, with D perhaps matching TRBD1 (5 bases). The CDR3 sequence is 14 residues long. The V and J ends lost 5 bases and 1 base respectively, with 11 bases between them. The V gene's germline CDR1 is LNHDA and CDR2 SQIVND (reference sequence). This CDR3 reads CASSFRGENTEAFF. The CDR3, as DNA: TGTGCCAGTAGTTTCCGGGGGGAGAACACTGAAGCTTTCTTT.

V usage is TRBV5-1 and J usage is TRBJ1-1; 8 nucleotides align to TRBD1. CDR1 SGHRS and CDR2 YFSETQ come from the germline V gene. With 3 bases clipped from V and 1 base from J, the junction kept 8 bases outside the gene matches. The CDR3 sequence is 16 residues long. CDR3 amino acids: CASSSGLDRGNTEAFF. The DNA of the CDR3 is TGCGCCAGCAGCTCCGGACTAGACAGGGGGAACACTGAAGCTTTCTTT.

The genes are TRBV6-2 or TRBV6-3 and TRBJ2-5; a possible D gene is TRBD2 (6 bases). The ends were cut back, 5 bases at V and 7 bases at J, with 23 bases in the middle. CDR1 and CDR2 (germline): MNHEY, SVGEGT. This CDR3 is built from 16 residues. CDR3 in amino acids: CASSVGSGTSLVTQYF. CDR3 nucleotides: TGTGCCAGCAGTGTAGGGTCCGGGACTTCCCTTGTGACCCAGTACTTC.

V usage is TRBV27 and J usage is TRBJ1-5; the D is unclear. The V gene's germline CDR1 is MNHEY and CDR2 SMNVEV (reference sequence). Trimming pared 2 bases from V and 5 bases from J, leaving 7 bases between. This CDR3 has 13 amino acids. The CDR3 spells CASSLERDQPQHF. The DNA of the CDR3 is TGTGCCAGCAGTTTAGAGCGAGATCAGCCCCAGCATTTT.

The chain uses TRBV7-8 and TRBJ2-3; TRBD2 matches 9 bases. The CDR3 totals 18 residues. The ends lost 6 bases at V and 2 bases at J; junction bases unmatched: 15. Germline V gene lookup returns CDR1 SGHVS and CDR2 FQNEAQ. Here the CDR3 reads CASSPLASGVGSTDTQYF. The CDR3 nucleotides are TGTGCCAGCAGTCCCTTAGCTAGCGGGGTGGGGTCCACAGATACGCAGTATTTT.

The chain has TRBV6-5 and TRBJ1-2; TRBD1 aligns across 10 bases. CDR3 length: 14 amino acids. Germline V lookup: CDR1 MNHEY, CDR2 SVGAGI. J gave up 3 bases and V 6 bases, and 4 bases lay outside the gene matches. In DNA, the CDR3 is TGTGCCAGCAGCCGGGACAGGGGCGACTATGGCTACACCTTC. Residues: CASSRDRGDYGYTF.

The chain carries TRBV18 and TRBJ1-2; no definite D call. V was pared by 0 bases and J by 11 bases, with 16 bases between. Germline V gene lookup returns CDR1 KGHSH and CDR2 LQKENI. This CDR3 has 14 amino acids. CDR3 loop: CASSPPEEPGRYTF. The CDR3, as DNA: TGTGCCAGCTCACCACCAGAAGAGCCAGGAAGATACACCTTC.

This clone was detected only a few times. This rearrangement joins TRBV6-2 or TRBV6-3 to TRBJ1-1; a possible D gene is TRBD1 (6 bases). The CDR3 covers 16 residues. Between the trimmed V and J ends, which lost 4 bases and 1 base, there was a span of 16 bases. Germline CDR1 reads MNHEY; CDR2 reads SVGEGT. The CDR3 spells CASSLNSGTPNTEAFF. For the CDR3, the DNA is TGTGCCAGCAGTTTAAATTCCGGGACACCGAACACTGAAGCTTTCTTT.

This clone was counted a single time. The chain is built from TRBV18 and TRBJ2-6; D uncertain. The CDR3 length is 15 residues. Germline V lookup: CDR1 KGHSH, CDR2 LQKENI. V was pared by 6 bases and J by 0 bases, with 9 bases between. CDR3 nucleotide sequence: TGTGCCAGCTCCCCAAGTAGCTCTGGGGCCAACGTCCTGACTTTC. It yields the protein CASSPSSSGANVLTF.

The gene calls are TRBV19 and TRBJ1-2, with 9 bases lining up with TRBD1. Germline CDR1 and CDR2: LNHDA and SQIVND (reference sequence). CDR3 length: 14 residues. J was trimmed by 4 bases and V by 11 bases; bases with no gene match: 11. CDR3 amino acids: CASKTPGQGYGYTF. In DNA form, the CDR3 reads TGTGCCTCAAAGACCCCGGGACAGGGCTATGGCTACACCTTC.

The CDR3 DNA reads TGTGCCACCAGCAGAGATAGTCCCCCGCGGGCCTACGAGCAGTACTTC. It codes for CATSRDSPPRAYEQYF. The rearrangement links TRBV15 to TRBJ2-7, with D possibly being TRBD2 (5 bases). Germline V lookup: CDR1 LNHNV, CDR2 YYDKDF (reference sequence). This CDR3 region has 16 residues. Between the trimmed V and J ends, which lost 0 bases and 2 bases, there was a span of 14 bases.

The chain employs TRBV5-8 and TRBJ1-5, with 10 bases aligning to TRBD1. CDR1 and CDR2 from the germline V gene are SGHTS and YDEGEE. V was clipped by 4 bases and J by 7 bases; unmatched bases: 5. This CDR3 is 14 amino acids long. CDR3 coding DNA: TGTGCCAGCAGCCGGGGACAGGGGAAGCAGCCCCAGCATTTT. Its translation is CASSRGQGKQPQHF.

CDR3 sequence: CASSQTDFPNEKLFF. CDR3 DNA sequence: TGCGCCAGCAGCCAGACAGACTTCCCCAATGAAAAACTGTTTTTT. This chain connects TRBV4-1 to TRBJ1-4; a possible D gene is TRBD1 (5 bases). V lost 3 bases, J lost 5 bases, and 13 bases lay in between. Germline V gene sequence: CDR1 MGHRA, CDR2 YSYEKL. The CDR3 is 15 residues long.

CDR3 DNA: TGTGCCAGCAGCTGGGTCTTCGGGACAGGGGGCCTAGCGAACACCGGGGAGCTGTTTTTT. Its protein product is CASSWVFGTGGLANTGELFF. The chain recombines TRBV5-4 with TRBJ2-2; 12 positions match TRBD1. The germline gives CDR1 SGHNT, CDR2 YYREEE (reference sequence). The ends lost 3 bases at V and 0 bases at J; junction bases unmatched: 12. The CDR3 totals 20 residues.

CDR3 nucleotides: TGTGCCAGCACCAGGGGGCTTAATGAAAAACTGTTTTTT. This sequence encodes CASTRGLNEKLFF. The chain joins TRBV18 to TRBJ1-4, with 8 bases fitting TRBD1. In germline, CDR1 is KGHSH, CDR2 LQKENI. The J segment lost 4 bases and the V segment lost 8 bases, leaving 3 bases of the junction unmatched. The CDR3 spans 13 residues.

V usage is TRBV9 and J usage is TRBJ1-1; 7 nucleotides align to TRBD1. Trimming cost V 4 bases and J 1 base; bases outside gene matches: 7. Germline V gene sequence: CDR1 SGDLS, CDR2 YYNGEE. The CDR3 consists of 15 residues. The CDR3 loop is CASSPSQGTNTEAFF. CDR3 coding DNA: TGTGCCAGCAGCCCTTCACAGGGGACGAACACTGAAGCTTTCTTT.

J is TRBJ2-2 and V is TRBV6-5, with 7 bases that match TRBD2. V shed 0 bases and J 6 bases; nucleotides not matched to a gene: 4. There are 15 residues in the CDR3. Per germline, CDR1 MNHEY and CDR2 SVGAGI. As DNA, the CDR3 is TGTGCCAGCAGTTACTCGGGGGACTACGCCGGGGAGCTGTTTTTT. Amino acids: CASSYSGDYAGELFF.

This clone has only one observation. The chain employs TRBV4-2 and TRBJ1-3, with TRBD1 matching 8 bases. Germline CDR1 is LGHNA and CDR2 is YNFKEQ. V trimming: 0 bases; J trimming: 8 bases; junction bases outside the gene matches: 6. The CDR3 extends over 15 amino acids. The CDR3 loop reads CASSQEAGQADTIYF. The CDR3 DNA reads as TGTGCCAGCAGCCAAGAGGCGGGACAGGCGGACACCATATATTTT.

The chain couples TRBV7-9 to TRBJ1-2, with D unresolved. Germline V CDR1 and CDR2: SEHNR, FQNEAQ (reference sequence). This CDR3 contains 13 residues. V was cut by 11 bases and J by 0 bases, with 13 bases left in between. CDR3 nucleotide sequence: TGTGCCGGCCAGGAGGAGACTAACTATGGCTACACCTTC. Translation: CAGQEETNYGYTF.

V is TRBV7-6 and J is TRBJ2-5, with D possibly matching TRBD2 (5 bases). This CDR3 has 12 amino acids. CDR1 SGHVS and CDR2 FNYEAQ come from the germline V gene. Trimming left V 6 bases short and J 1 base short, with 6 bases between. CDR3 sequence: CASRSGQETQYF. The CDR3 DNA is TGTGCCAGCAGGAGCGGCCAAGAGACCCAGTACTTC.